The 27 T cell receptor beta chains presented below share a single source sample, sequenced in a study of OX40 agonist ivuxolimab in advanced cancers. Some clones are missing from TCRdb's copy, which holds only in-frame ones; the method was immunoSEQ multiplex PCR. The sample gives tens of thousands of clones, 87% of which show up once; about 1.3% is in the top ten. The specimen was CD4+ or CD8+ T cells sorted from blood, collected in a trial of the OX40 agonist ivuxolimab. These receptors were obtained from an adult with an advanced solid tumor such as melanoma, head and neck, liver or kidney cancer.

This chain uses TRBV28 with TRBJ1-1; 7 nucleotides line up with TRBD1. V trimming: 2 bases; J trimming: 4 bases; junction bases outside the gene matches: 10. The germline CDR1 and CDR2 sequences are MDHEN and SYDVKM. This CDR3 is built from 16 residues. The CDR3 DNA is TGTGCCAGCAGTTTACAGGGGGTTCAGGTTAGCACTGAAGCTTTCTTT. This sequence encodes CASSLQGVQVSTEAFF.

This sequence joins TRBV7-2 and TRBJ2-5, with D perhaps matching TRBD2 (5 bases). The CDR3 has 16 residues. CDR1 SGHTA and CDR2 FQGNSA come from the germline V gene. V lost 5 bases and J 5 bases, leaving 21 bases between the germline ends. The CDR3, as DNA: TGTGCCAGCAGCCCCTACGGTGGTAGCGCGCTGGAGACCCAGTACTTC. It specifies CASSPYGGSALETQYF.

The chain carries TRBV5-1 and TRBJ2-4; the match to TRBD1 covers 9 bases. After removal of 4 bases from V and 7 bases from J, the junction contained 6 bases not matched to a gene. CDR3 length: 14 residues. Germline V CDR1 and CDR2: SGHRS, YFSETQ. The CDR3 region has the DNA TGCGCCAGCAGCCCGGGGACAGGGAGGAACATTCAGTACTTC. Amino acids: CASSPGTGRNIQYF.

V usage is TRBV18 and J usage is TRBJ1-1; no clear D. CDR1 KGHSH and CDR2 LQKENI come from the germline V gene. Trimming took 0 bases from V and 1 from J, leaving 6 bases between them. CDR3 size: 14 residues. The CDR3, as DNA: TGTGCCAGCTCACCACCAAGTAAGAACACTGAAGCTTTCTTT. Residues: CASSPPSKNTEAFF.

This sequence joins TRBV27 and TRBJ2-1; 9 bases agree with TRBD1. V gave up 2 bases and J gave up 4 bases; unmatched junction bases: 6. CDR1 is MNHEY and CDR2 is SMNVEV in the germline V gene (reference sequence). The CDR3 sequence is 16 residues long. The CDR3 sequence: CASSLPGTGRYNEQFF. The CDR3 region has the DNA TGTGCCAGCAGTTTACCCGGGACAGGGCGTTACAATGAGCAGTTCTTC.

This rearrangement joins TRBV30 to TRBJ1-2; D is unclear. The CDR3 covers 12 residues. CDR1 is GTSNPN and CDR2 is SVGIG in the germline V gene (reference sequence). Trimming took off 5 bases at V and 4 bases at J, with 11 bases between the two ends. CDR3 region: CAWGMGGYGYTF. CDR3 nucleotide sequence: TGTGCCTGGGGGATGGGCGGCTATGGCTACACCTTC.

The V and J genes are TRBV5-1 and TRBJ2-5; unclear D gene. CDR3 length: 13 residues. Germline loops: CDR1 SGHRS, CDR2 YFSETQ. Trimming shortened V by 1 base and J by 5 bases, and 9 bases separated the two germline ends. The CDR3 nucleotides read TGCGCCAGCAGCTTGTATGAGTCGGAGACCCAGTACTTC. Translating it yields CASSLYESETQYF.

This clone was found once. The genes are TRBV7-8 and TRBJ2-2; no definite D call. Germline V gives CDR1 SGHVS, CDR2 FQNEAQ. CDR3 length: 14 residues. Trimming removed 8 bases from V and 5 bases from J, with 15 bases in between. The CDR3 region is CASAPMSGTGELFF. As DNA, the CDR3 is TGTGCCAGCGCCCCAATGTCGGGTACCGGGGAGCTGTTTTTT.

This clone was seen only a few times. The genes are TRBV6-5 and TRBJ2-1; 7 nucleotides align to TRBD2. V was pared by 0 bases and J by 9 bases, with 11 bases of the junction left unmatched. CDR1 is MNHEY, CDR2 SVGAGI, per germline. The CDR3 is 16 amino acids. The CDR3 region is CASSYSRGLLRSEQFF. The CDR3, as DNA: TGTGCCAGCAGTTACTCGCGGGGACTACTCAGGAGTGAGCAGTTCTTC.

The DNA of the CDR3 is TGTGCCAGCAGCTTAGTCACTGAGGGAGGGGGACTATATCGAGAGACCCAGTACTTC. Protein product: CASSLVTEGGGLYRETQYF. V is TRBV7-2 and J is TRBJ2-5; a weak D match, TRBD2 (7 bases). CDR1 and CDR2 (germline): SGHTA, FQGNSA. This CDR3 comprises 19 residues. Trimming cost V 1 base and J 4 bases, with 25 bases left between them.

The chain is built from TRBV11-2 and TRBJ1-1, with D possibly matching TRBD1 (5 bases). V gave up 5 bases and J gave up 5 bases, with 15 bases separating them. The germline V gene encodes CDR1 SGHAT and CDR2 FQNNGV. The CDR3 has 14 residues. The CDR3 is CASSGTGLGTEAFF. CDR3 coding DNA: TGTGCCAGCAGCGGCACAGGTCTAGGGACTGAAGCTTTCTTT.

The rearrangement uses TRBV6-1 and TRBJ1-5, with D tentatively TRBD1 (5 bases). With 8 bases removed from V and 3 bases from J, the gap between germline ends came to 11 bases. CDR3 size: 13 residues. Germline V gene data show CDR1 as MNHNS and CDR2 as SASEGT. CDR3 in DNA: TGTGCCAGCGCGGGGACCGCCAATCAGCCCCAGCATTTT. This translates into CASAGTANQPQHF.

This chain's CDR3 is CASSLEAASTQYF. CDR3 DNA sequence: TGCGCCAGCAGCTTGGAGGCAGCCAGTACGCAGTATTTT. The chain has TRBV5-1 and TRBJ2-3; D is uncertain. The CDR3 runs to 13 residues. Per germline, CDR1 SGHRS and CDR2 YFSETQ. V was clipped by 0 bases and J by 8 bases, with 10 bases between them.

The chain has TRBV27 and TRBJ1-2; 7 bases line up with TRBD1. There are 14 residues in the CDR3. Germline trimming cut 6 bases from V and 0 bases from J; bases unmatched to any gene: 4. Germline V gene sequence: CDR1 MNHEY, CDR2 SMNVEV (reference sequence). CDR3 loop: CASRTTGTNYGYTF. The CDR3 nucleotides are TGTGCCAGCAGAACGACAGGGACTAACTATGGCTACACCTTC.

V usage is TRBV2 and J usage is TRBJ2-1, with 7 positions matching TRBD2. The V gene's germline CDR1 is SNHLY and CDR2 FYNNEI. CDR3 length equals 15 residues. V lost 7 bases, J lost 1 base, and 7 bases stayed unmatched. The CDR3 loop is CASTFKAGSYNEQFF. The DNA for the CDR3 is TGTGCCAGCACCTTTAAAGCGGGGTCCTACAATGAGCAGTTCTTC.

This chain joins TRBV6-1 and TRBJ1-2; TRBD1 is a possible D gene (5 bases). V was shortened by 3 bases and J by 2 bases, with 10 bases between the two germline ends. CDR1 is MNHNS, CDR2 SASEGT, per germline. The CDR3 extends over 14 amino acids. CDR3 nucleotides: TGTGCCAGCAGTGAGGGAGGGACGAACTATGGCTACACCTTC. This codes for CASSEGGTNYGYTF.

This rearrangement joins TRBV29-1 to TRBJ2-1, with 7 bases identical to TRBD1. CDR3 size: 14 residues. Trimming at V came to 6 bases and at J to 0 bases, leaving 5 bases not matched to a gene. Germline V gene data show CDR1 as SQVTM and CDR2 as ANQGSEA. CDR3 nucleotides: TGCAGCGTCCAGGGACAGAGCTCCTACAATGAGCAGTTCTTC. Translated: CSVQGQSSYNEQFF.

V and J are TRBV6-5 and TRBJ2-1, with TRBD2 identical over 7 bases. The V gene end was trimmed by 0 bases and the J gene end by 9 bases; junction bases not matched to a gene: 2. This CDR3 has 13 amino acids. Germline values: CDR1 MNHEY, CDR2 SVGAGI. The CDR3 sequence: CASSYSGEGEQFF. The CDR3, as DNA: TGTGCCAGCAGTTACTCCGGGGAGGGTGAGCAGTTCTTC.

The V and J genes are TRBV28 and TRBJ1-4, with D perhaps matching TRBD1 (6 bases). Germline-derived CDR1 and CDR2 are MDHEN and SYDVKM. The CDR3 spans 15 residues. Trimming took 8 bases from V and 0 from J, leaving 13 bases between them. The CDR3 DNA is TGTGCCAGCGGGACTTCAGGGGCAACTAATGAAAAACTGTTTTTT. Translating it yields CASGTSGATNEKLFF.

The CDR3 reads CASSFSGEGQPQHF. The CDR3 DNA is TGTGCCAGCAGTTTTTCAGGGGAAGGTCAGCCCCAGCATTTT. This chain connects TRBV28 to TRBJ1-5; possibly TRBD1 for D (6 bases). V lost 3 bases, J lost 6 bases, and 12 bases lay in between. Germline V CDR1 and CDR2: MDHEN, SYDVKM. This CDR3 is built from 14 residues.

The V call is TRBV11-3, the J call TRBJ1-1; 7 positions match TRBD1. CDR1 is SGHNT and CDR2 is YENEEA in the germline V gene. CDR3 length: 15 residues. V trimming: 5 bases; J trimming: 4 bases; junction bases outside the gene matches: 10. CDR3: CASSRSTGSGTEAFF. The CDR3 DNA follows: TGTGCCAGCAGCCGTTCGACAGGGTCGGGCACTGAAGCTTTCTTT. Variable domain in full (rest from reference TRBV11-3 and TRBJ1-1): EAGVVQSPRYKIIEKKQPVAFWCNPISGHNTLYWYLQNLGQGPELLIRYENEEAVDDSQLPKDRFSAERLKGVDSTLKIQPAELGDSAVYLCASSRSTGSGTEAFFGQGTRLTVV.

J is TRBJ2-7 and V is TRBV7-3; 10 bases match TRBD1. The CDR3 has 15 amino acids. Germline values: CDR1 SGHTA, CDR2 FQGTGA. V shed 6 bases and J 7 bases; nucleotides not matched to a gene: 12. In DNA form, the CDR3 reads TGTGCCAGCAGTTTGGGCCCGGGACAGGGGAGGGAGCAGTACTTC. Its protein product is CASSLGPGQGREQYF. The complete variable domain, with remaining parts taken from reference TRBV7-3 and TRBJ2-7, reads GAGVSQTPSNKVTEKGKYVELRCDPISGHTALYWYRQSLGQGPEFLIYFQGTGAADDSGLPNDRFFAVRPEGSVSTLKIQRTERGDSAVYLCASSLGPGQGREQYFGPGTRLTVT.

V usage is TRBV5-4 and J usage is TRBJ1-4; 11 bases fit TRBD1. Germline V CDR1 and CDR2: SGHNT, YYREEE (reference sequence). There are 18 residues in the CDR3. The V gene end was trimmed by 0 bases and the J gene end by 8 bases; junction bases not matched to a gene: 12. In DNA form, the CDR3 reads TGTGCCAGCAGCTTGGGCTCCGGGACAGGGGGTTTTGAGGAAAAACTGTTTTTT. It yields the protein CASSLGSGTGGFEEKLFF.

The V and J genes are TRBV14 and TRBJ1-2; the match to TRBD1 covers 9 bases. Germline V lookup: CDR1 SGHDN, CDR2 FVKESK. The CDR3 contains 13 residues. V was pared by 4 bases and J by 3 bases, with 0 bases of the junction left unmatched. CDR3 sequence reads: CASSRDRDYGYTF. The CDR3 DNA is TGTGCCAGCAGCCGGGACAGGGACTATGGCTACACCTTC.

This clone occurred a few times. The rearrangement links TRBV11-2 to TRBJ1-1; D gene unclear. Per germline, CDR1 SGHAT and CDR2 FQNNGV. The CDR3 length is 14 residues. Trimming took 1 base from V and 4 from J, leaving 10 bases between them. The CDR3 nucleotides are TGTGCCAGCAGCTTAGTCGCGACGGGCACTGAAGCTTTCTTT. It yields the protein CASSLVATGTEAFF.

J is TRBJ2-7 and V is TRBV18; the D is unclear. This CDR3 contains 14 residues. Trimming left V 0 bases short and J 3 bases short, with 9 bases between. The germline gives CDR1 KGHSH, CDR2 LQKENI. The CDR3 DNA follows: TGTGCCAGCTCACCACCTTCACAACGCTACGAGCAGTACTTC. This translates into CASSPPSQRYEQYF.

The V and J genes are TRBV7-9 and TRBJ2-3; TRBD1 matches 7 bases. V was pared by 4 bases and J by 4 bases, with 5 bases of the junction left unmatched. This CDR3 contains 14 residues. The germline gives CDR1 SEHNR, CDR2 FQNEAQ (reference sequence). The CDR3 sequence is CASSWDRNSDTQYF. Written as DNA, the CDR3 is TGTGCCAGCAGCTGGGACAGAAACTCAGATACGCAGTATTTT.